The next 11 T cell receptor beta chains were all read from a single sample in a study of Graves' ophthalmopathy and Graves' hyperthyroidism (dated by TCRdb to the late 2010s). Sequencing instrument: Illumina HiSeq 2000. For repertoire sequencing, TCR beta CDR3 regions were amplified from RNA transcripts. A first-round RT-PCR used HTBI primers with the Qiagen OneStep RT-PCR kit, followed by a second-round multiplex PCR, size selection and purification. In-frame beta chains were kept once TCRdb had trimmed the public reads at Q25 with fastp and called clones with MiXCR. Entries that share a CDR3 protein sequence are merged under the most common genes and DNA. This sample lists approximately 380,000 distinct CDR3 sequences; around 21% were detected once. Under 3% of the sample is held by the ten biggest clonotypes. Sequencing used peripheral blood. The receptors derive from a young woman with stable Graves' hyperthyroidism. Donor details come from another sample of the same person, matched by shared clones.

There are many counts of this clonotype. The V gene is TRBV25-1, the J gene TRBJ1-5; 8 bases fit TRBD1. The germline CDR1 and CDR2 sequences are MGHDK and SYGVNS. This CDR3 comprises 15 residues. V lost 1 base and J lost 2; bases outside the gene matches: 1. The CDR3 spells CASSESDRGNQPQHF. CDR3 in DNA: TGTGCCAGCAGTGAATCGGACAGGGGCAATCAGCCCCAGCATTTT.

This clonotype was counted ten times or more. V is TRBV6-2 or TRBV6-3 and J is TRBJ1-3, with 8 nucleotides matching TRBD1. CDR3 length equals 18 residues. Looked up from germline, CDR1 is MNHEY and CDR2 is SVGEGT. V lost 7 bases, J lost 0 bases, and 14 bases stayed unmatched. For the CDR3, the DNA is TGTGCCAGCACAGGGGGCGAAAAAAGAACCGCCTCTGGAAACACCATATATTTT. This gives the protein CASTGGEKRTASGNTIYF.

This clonotype was seen many times. The chain uses TRBV28 and TRBJ2-4; the D is unclear. The CDR3 is made up of 16 amino acids. Germline V gene lookup returns CDR1 MDHEN and CDR2 SYDVKM. Trimming shortened V by 5 bases and J by 1 base, and 15 bases separated the two germline ends. The CDR3, as DNA: TGTGCCAGCAGTGCCTTAGGGATCATGGCCAAAAACATTCAGTACTTC. Protein: CASSALGIMAKNIQYF. Variable domain in full (rest from reference TRBV28 and TRBJ2-4): DVKVTQSSRYLVKRTGEKVFLECVQDMDHENMFWYRQDPGLGLRLIYFSYDVKMKEKGDIPEGYSVSREKKERFSLILESASTNQTSMYLCASSALGIMAKNIQYFGAGTRLSVL.

This clonotype was recorded many times. The chain joins TRBV30 to TRBJ1-6, with 8 nucleotides matching TRBD1. CDR3 size: 14 residues. Germline CDR1 GTSNPN, CDR2 SVGIG (reference sequence). The V and J ends lost 3 bases and 7 bases, in that order; junction bases with no gene match: 5. The CDR3 DNA follows: TGTGCCTGGAGCCTCACAGGGGGGAATTCACCCCTCCACTTT. Translating it yields CAWSLTGGNSPLHF.

This clonotype was recorded many times. The chain couples TRBV2 to TRBJ2-2; D possibly corresponds to TRBD1 (6 bases). V lost 6 bases and J 1 base, leaving 9 bases between the germline ends. This CDR3 has 14 residues. The germline gives CDR1 SNHLY, CDR2 FYNNEI. The CDR3 DNA sequence: TGTGCCAGCAGCAGGACAGTGAACACCGGGGAGCTGTTTTTT. Translated, it gives CASSRTVNTGELFF.

The chain is built from TRBV7-9 and TRBJ2-7; D remains unclear. The CDR3 sequence is 14 residues long. Germline assignment: CDR1 SEHNR and CDR2 FQNEAQ (reference sequence). With 5 bases removed from V and 3 bases from J, the gap between germline ends came to 14 bases. The CDR3 coding sequence is TGTGCCAGCAGCCTCCAGACCGGCGGCTACGAGCAGTACTTC. It yields the protein CASSLQTGGYEQYF.

As for this clonotype: This could be a read error, since a much larger clone is one nucleotide away. The genes are TRBV5-1 and TRBJ2-2; D is possibly TRBD1 (5 bases). The CDR3 contains 15 residues. Germline V gene lookup returns CDR1 SGHRS and CDR2 YFSETQ. V gave up 0 bases and J gave up 2 bases, with 8 bases separating them. The CDR3 DNA reads TGCGCCAGCAGCTTGGCACAGGCAAACACCGGGGAGCTGTTTTTT. Translation gives CASSLAQANTGELFF.

In nucleotides, the CDR3 is TGTGCCAGCAGCTTACGGGGTCAGGGGGGCGTTGGGGCCAACGTCCTGACTTTC. Translation gives CASSLRGQGGVGANVLTF. V gene TRBV11-1 combines with J gene TRBJ2-6, with D possibly being TRBD1 (7 bases). The V gene lost 2 bases and the J gene lost 3 bases, with 17 bases spanning the gap. The CDR3 sequence is 18 residues long. Germline V lookup: CDR1 SGHAT, CDR2 FQDESV (reference sequence).

This rearrangement joins TRBV24-1 to TRBJ2-7; 7 positions match TRBD1. There are 16 residues in the CDR3. The germline V gene encodes CDR1 KGHDR and CDR2 SFDVKD. The ends lost 2 bases at V and 0 bases at J; junction bases unmatched: 6. CDR3 residues: CATSDSGTESSYEQYF. The CDR3 coding sequence is TGTGCCACCAGTGATTCCGGGACAGAGAGCTCCTACGAGCAGTACTTC.

This clonotype showed up many times. The gene calls are TRBV12-3 or TRBV12-4 and TRBJ2-5; perhaps TRBD2 as D (5 bases). Trimming stripped 3 bases from V and 4 bases from J, with 9 bases between. The CDR3 consists of 13 residues. CDR3 DNA sequence: TGTGCCAGCAGTTTCCGACTAACAGAGACCCAGTACTTC. Its translation: CASSFRLTETQYF.

The chain is built from TRBV30 and TRBJ1-5; TRBD1 might be the D (6 bases). This CDR3 comprises 13 residues. Germline loops: CDR1 GTSNPN, CDR2 SVGIG (reference sequence). The germline V and J ends were trimmed by 3 bases and 4 bases, with 10 bases remaining between them. CDR3 bases: TGTGCCTGGAGCGATCAGGGGAATCAGCCCCAGCATTTT. This sequence encodes CAWSDQGNQPQHF.